These 27 T cell receptor beta chains came from one sample sequenced in a study of blood T cell repertoires in COVID-19. Sequenced by immunoSEQ multiplex PCR; TCRdb stores in-frame clones only, minus some. The repertoire includes 300,000 to 400,000 clones, roughly 88% of them detected once, and approximately 0.96% sits in the top ten. Sequenced sample: PBMCs or T cells enriched from blood (not recorded which). The origin of the receptors is a woman aged 30 to 39 with acute COVID-19.

This rearrangement joins TRBV5-6 to TRBJ1-2; 7 bases are a match to TRBD1. The germline gives CDR1 SGHDT, CDR2 YYEEEE. This CDR3 has 16 amino acids. The ends lost 3 bases at V and 2 bases at J; junction bases unmatched: 10. CDR3 protein: CASSSLGTALNYGYTF. Written as DNA, the CDR3 is TGTGCCAGCAGCTCCCTCGGGACAGCTTTAAACTATGGCTACACCTTC.

The chain employs TRBV5-1 and TRBJ2-4; TRBD2 matches at 9 bases. Germline CDR1 is SGHRS and CDR2 is YFSETQ. Trimming cost V 0 bases and J 9 bases; bases outside gene matches: 10. The CDR3 extends over 16 amino acids. This CDR3 reads CASSLESPAGGLIQYF. CDR3 coding DNA: TGCGCCAGCAGCTTGGAGTCCCCGGCGGGGGGGCTCATTCAGTACTTC.

To note about this clone: The identical CDR3 is also encoded by other nucleotide sequences in the sample. J is TRBJ1-2 and V is TRBV19; 8 bases agree with TRBD1. The junction had 4 bases not matched to a gene; V was cut back by 6 bases and J by 4 bases. This CDR3 contains 13 residues. Germline CDR1 is LNHDA and CDR2 is SQIVND (reference sequence). CDR3 sequence: CASSPGQGYGYTF. The CDR3 region has the DNA TGTGCCAGTAGCCCCGGACAGGGCTATGGCTACACCTTC.

The V and J genes are TRBV4-3 and TRBJ2-1; a weak D match, TRBD2 (5 bases). Germline values: CDR1 LGHNA, CDR2 YSLEER. The CDR3 totals 15 residues. V lost 1 base and J lost 3, with 10 bases in between. Here the CDR3 reads CASSQGGRDYNEQFF. In DNA form, the CDR3 reads TGCGCCAGCAGCCAAGGAGGACGGGACTACAATGAGCAGTTCTTC.

This chain links TRBV27 with TRBJ1-6; D perhaps matches TRBD1 (5 bases). Germline CDR1 is MNHEY and CDR2 is SMNVEV (reference sequence). CDR3 size: 14 residues. Trimming removed 2 bases from V and 5 bases from J, with 7 bases in between. In DNA form, the CDR3 reads TGTGCCAGCAGTTTAAGGGGTAATAATTCACCCCTCCACTTT. Its translation: CASSLRGNNSPLHF.

The chain joins TRBV9 to TRBJ2-5, with D perhaps TRBD1 (6 bases). The germline gives CDR1 SGDLS, CDR2 YYNGEE. V lost 3 bases, J lost 5 bases, and 14 bases lay in between. The CDR3 is made up of 14 amino acids. The DNA of the CDR3 is TGTGCCAGCAGCGGAAACAGGGTTCCGGAGACCCAGTACTTC. Translating gives CASSGNRVPETQYF.

The V gene is TRBV3-1 (or the pseudogene TRBV3-2), the J gene TRBJ1-6; possibly TRBD1 for D (6 bases). Trimming cost V 4 bases and J 13 bases, with 20 bases left between them. CDR3 size: 15 residues. Germline V gene lookup returns CDR1 LGHDT and CDR2 YNNKEL (reference sequence). CDR3 loop: CASSLSGQSGAPLHF. CDR3 coding DNA: TGTGCCAGCAGCCTCAGTGGACAGAGCGGGGCCCCCCTCCACTTT.

V gene TRBV9 combines with J gene TRBJ2-1; a possible D gene is TRBD2 (6 bases). Germline CDR1 reads SGDLS; CDR2 reads YYNGEE. Trimming removed 4 bases at V and 6 bases at J, with 11 bases between. The CDR3 has 13 residues. This CDR3 is CASSYGLLNEQFF. CDR3 DNA: TGTGCCAGCAGCTATGGACTACTCAATGAGCAGTTCTTC.

The table lists this clone with a few counts. The gene calls are TRBV10-3 and TRBJ1-4; tentatively, D is TRBD1 (6 bases). The CDR3 runs 16 residues. Germline V CDR1 and CDR2: ENHRY, SYGVKD. The V end was cut by 6 bases, the J end by 0 bases, with 14 bases between. CDR3 sequence reads: CAIRAGATSTNEKLFF. In DNA form, the CDR3 reads TGTGCCATCAGGGCAGGGGCCACCTCAACTAATGAAAAACTGTTTTTT.

The rearrangement uses TRBV30 and TRBJ1-4; TRBD1 aligns across 7 bases. Germline V gives CDR1 GTSNPN, CDR2 SVGIG (reference sequence). The CDR3 runs to 15 residues. The junction had 8 bases not matched to a gene; V was cut back by 0 bases and J by 7 bases. This chain's CDR3 is CAWSVRAGGGEKLFF. In DNA form, the CDR3 reads TGTGCCTGGAGTGTAAGGGCAGGGGGAGGTGAAAAACTGTTTTTT.

This chain joins TRBV5-6 and TRBJ1-6, with D perhaps TRBD1 (5 bases). The germline V and J ends were trimmed by 3 bases and 7 bases, with 11 bases remaining between them. The germline CDR1 and CDR2 sequences are SGHDT and YYEEEE. This CDR3 region has 14 residues. CDR3 in amino acids: CASSWGGVNSPLHF. In DNA form, the CDR3 reads TGTGCCAGCAGCTGGGGAGGGGTAAATTCACCCCTCCACTTT.

The genes are TRBV19 and TRBJ1-2; D unclear. The length of the CDR3 is 14 residues. Trimming removed 1 base at V and 4 bases at J, with 10 bases between. Germline V gene sequence: CDR1 LNHDA, CDR2 SQIVND (reference sequence). The chain's CDR3 is CASSIGSLPYGYTF. DNA for the CDR3: TGTGCCAGTAGTATAGGGAGTCTCCCCTATGGCTACACCTTC.

V gene TRBV27 combines with J gene TRBJ2-6; 9 nucleotides line up with TRBD1. Germline CDR1 reads MNHEY; CDR2 reads SMNVEV (reference sequence). V dropped 8 bases and J dropped 1; count of bases not matched to a gene: 6. The length of the CDR3 is 16 residues. The DNA of the CDR3 is TGTGCCAGCTCGACAGGGGGAGGGTCTGGGGCCAACGTCCTGACTTTC. It is translated as CASSTGGGSGANVLTF.

The rearrangement joins TRBV2 to TRBJ2-7, with 7 bases identical to TRBD1. Trimming cost V 4 bases and J 2 bases; bases outside gene matches: 5. This CDR3 is 14 amino acids long. CDR1 and CDR2 (germline): SNHLY, FYNNEI. CDR3 amino acids: CASSAGQEAYEQYF. The CDR3 DNA reads as TGTGCCAGCAGTGCAGGACAGGAGGCCTACGAGCAGTACTTC.

This chain joins TRBV7-3 and TRBJ2-1; D may be TRBD1 (5 bases). CDR3 size: 14 residues. Trimming took 4 bases from V and 7 from J, leaving 14 bases between them. The germline V gene has CDR1 SGHTA and CDR2 FQGTGA. CDR3 coding DNA: TGTGCCAGCAGCTCCGGACATAAGGGGAATGAGCAGTTCTTC. As protein: CASSSGHKGNEQFF.

This chain uses TRBV2 with TRBJ1-4, with D possibly matching TRBD1 (5 bases). Trimming cost V 6 bases and J 2 bases, with 10 bases left between them. CDR1 is SNHLY and CDR2 is FYNNEI in the germline V gene. The CDR3 spans 14 residues. As DNA, the CDR3 is TGTGCCAGCAGGCGGGGGAGCACTAATGAAAAACTGTTTTTT. Translated, it gives CASRRGSTNEKLFF. Full variable domain (rest looked up from reference TRBV2 and TRBJ1-4): EPEVTQTPSHQVTQMGQEVILRCVPISNHLYFYWYRQILGQKVEFLVSFYNNEISEKSEIFDDQFSVERPDGSNFTLKIRSTKLEDSAMYFCASRRGSTNEKLFFGSGTQLSVL.

V is TRBV6-5 and J is TRBJ1-2; 9 bases are a match to TRBD1. The CDR3 runs to 15 residues. V dropped 6 bases and J dropped 1; count of bases not matched to a gene: 6. CDR1 and CDR2 from the germline V gene are MNHEY and SVGAGI. The CDR3 loop reads CASSPGQGFNYGYTF. The CDR3 DNA sequence: TGTGCCAGCAGCCCGGGACAGGGATTTAACTATGGCTACACCTTC.

The chain recombines TRBV5-1 with TRBJ1-6; D remains ambiguous. The CDR3 is 16 amino acids. Per germline, CDR1 SGHRS and CDR2 YFSETQ. V lost 4 bases and J lost 5, with 16 bases in between. The CDR3 loop is CASSAGTRANNSPLHF. As DNA, the CDR3 is TGCGCCAGCAGCGCGGGAACCCGCGCGAATAATTCACCCCTCCACTTT.

The chain joins TRBV6-5 to TRBJ2-2, with D uncertain. Germline CDR1 and CDR2: MNHEY and SVGAGI. Trimming removed 0 bases at V and 3 bases at J, with 8 bases between. The CDR3 is made up of 15 amino acids. The CDR3 is CASSYSHGYTGELFF. CDR3 in DNA: TGTGCCAGCAGTTACTCACATGGCTACACCGGGGAGCTGTTTTTT.

The chain combines TRBV6-5 with TRBJ1-4; 7 bases line up with TRBD1. Germline CDR1 is MNHEY and CDR2 is SVGAGI. J gave up 8 bases and V 8 bases, and 2 bases lay outside the gene matches. The CDR3 covers 11 residues. This CDR3 is CASQGEEKLFF. The CDR3 DNA is TGTGCCAGCCAGGGGGAAGAAAAACTGTTTTTT.

The chain couples TRBV2 to TRBJ1-3, with TRBD1 as a possible D gene (5 bases). The CDR3 runs to 15 residues. Between the trimmed V and J ends, which lost 5 bases and 4 bases, there was a span of 15 bases. The germline V gene encodes CDR1 SNHLY and CDR2 FYNNEI. CDR3 loop: CASSLQVTGGNTIYF. For the CDR3, the DNA is TGTGCCAGCAGTTTACAGGTTACTGGAGGAAACACCATATATTTT.

The chain joins TRBV7-2 to TRBJ2-3, with 7 bases lining up with TRBD1. There are 15 residues in the CDR3. Germline CDR1 reads SGHTA; CDR2 reads FQGNSA. V was pared by 1 base and J by 0 bases, with 1 base of the junction left unmatched. CDR3 bases: TGTGCCAGCAGCTTAGAGGGACAGAGCACAGATACGCAGTATTTT. Translating gives CASSLEGQSTDTQYF.

This clone was recorded once. The chain has TRBV5-6 and TRBJ2-3; the D is unclear. Germline V gene sequence: CDR1 SGHDT, CDR2 YYEEEE. CDR3 size: 12 residues. Deletions cut 1 base from V and 4 bases from J, with 4 bases between. CDR3 nucleotide sequence: TGTGCCAGCAGCTTGACACCAGATACGCAGTATTTT. It translates to CASSLTPDTQYF.

The rearrangement joins TRBV27 to TRBJ1-6, with D tentatively TRBD1 (5 bases). Germline V gene sequence: CDR1 MNHEY, CDR2 SMNVEV (reference sequence). This CDR3 has 15 amino acids. Trimming shortened V by 3 bases and J by 4 bases, and 10 bases separated the two germline ends. In nucleotides, the CDR3 is TGTGCCAGCAGTTTGGGGCCCGCGTATAATTCACCCCTCCACTTT. Protein: CASSLGPAYNSPLHF.

CDR3 sequence reads: CASSLISSGLGAAYNEQFF. The CDR3 DNA reads TGTGCCAGCAGTTTGATTTCCTCGGGGTTGGGTGCCGCCTACAATGAGCAGTTCTTC. The chain recombines TRBV11-2 with TRBJ2-1; D is perhaps TRBD2 (5 bases). The V end lost 6 bases, the J end lost 2 bases, and 26 bases lay between the germline ends. Germline CDR1 is SGHAT and CDR2 is FQNNGV. This CDR3 region has 19 residues.

The chain recombines TRBV4-1 with TRBJ1-1; a weak D match, TRBD1 (5 bases). This CDR3 has 16 residues. Germline V CDR1 and CDR2: MGHRA, YSYEKL. V was trimmed by 0 bases and J by 0 bases, leaving 11 bases between them. CDR3 in amino acids: CASSQDQGRVNTEAFF. DNA of the CDR3: TGCGCCAGCAGCCAAGATCAAGGCAGGGTGAACACTGAAGCTTTCTTT.

The chain uses TRBV30 and TRBJ1-1, with D possibly being TRBD1 (6 bases). The germline V and J ends were trimmed by 4 bases and 0 bases, with 15 bases remaining between them. This CDR3 has 15 amino acids. Germline-derived CDR1 and CDR2 are GTSNPN and SVGIG (reference sequence). The CDR3 sequence: CAWKKDSYLNTEAFF. DNA of the CDR3: TGTGCCTGGAAGAAGGACAGTTATTTGAACACTGAAGCTTTCTTT.